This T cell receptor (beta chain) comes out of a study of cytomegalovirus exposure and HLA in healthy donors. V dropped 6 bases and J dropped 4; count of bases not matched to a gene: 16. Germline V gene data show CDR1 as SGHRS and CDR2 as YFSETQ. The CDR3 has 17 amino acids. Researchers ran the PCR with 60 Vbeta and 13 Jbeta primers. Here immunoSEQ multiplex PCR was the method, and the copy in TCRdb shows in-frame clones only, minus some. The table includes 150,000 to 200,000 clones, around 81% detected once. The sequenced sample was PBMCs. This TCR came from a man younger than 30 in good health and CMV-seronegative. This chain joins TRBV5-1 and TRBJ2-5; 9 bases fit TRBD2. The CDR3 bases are TGCGCCAGCACCGTAAGACCGAGCGGGGGGCCTGGAGAGACCCAGTACTTC. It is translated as CASTVRPSGGPGETQYF.